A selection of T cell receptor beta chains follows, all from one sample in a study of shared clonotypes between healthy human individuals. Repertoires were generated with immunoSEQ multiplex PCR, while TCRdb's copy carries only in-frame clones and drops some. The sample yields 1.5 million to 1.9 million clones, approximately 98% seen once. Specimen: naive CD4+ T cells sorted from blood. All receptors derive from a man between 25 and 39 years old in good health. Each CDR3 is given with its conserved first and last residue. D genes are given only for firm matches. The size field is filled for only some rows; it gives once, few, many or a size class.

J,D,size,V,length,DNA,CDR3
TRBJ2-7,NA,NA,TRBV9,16,TGTGCCAGCAGCCTGGGCAGGGAAGTTGTCATCCACGAGCAGTACTTC,CASSLGREVVIHEQYF
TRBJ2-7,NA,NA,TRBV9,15,TGTGCCAGCAGCGTAGGGTACAGTTCAACCTACGAGCAGTACTTC,CASSVGYSSTYEQYF
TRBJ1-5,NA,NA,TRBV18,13,TGTGCCAGCTCACCCCAGGAGCGTCAGCCCCAGCATTTT,CASSPQERQPQHF
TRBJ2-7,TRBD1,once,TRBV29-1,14,TGCAGCGTTCATAAAGGACAGGGGGGCTACGAGCAGTACTTC,CSVHKGQGGYEQYF
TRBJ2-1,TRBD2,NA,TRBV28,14,TGTGCCAGCAGATTAGGCGGGAGAATCAGTGAGCAGTTCTTC,CASRLGGRISEQFF
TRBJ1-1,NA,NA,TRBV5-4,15,TGTGCCAGCAGCTTGGATACCGTGGTCAACACTGAAGCTTTCTTT,CASSLDTVVNTEAFF
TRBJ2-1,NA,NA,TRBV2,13,TGTGCCAGCCTTTTGGGGTCCCACAATGAGCAGTTCTTC,CASLLGSHNEQFF
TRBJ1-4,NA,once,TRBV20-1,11,TGCAGTGCTACACCCCTCGAGAGCCTGTTTTTT,CSATPLESLFF
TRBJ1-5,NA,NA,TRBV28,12,TGTGCCAGTTCTAACCAACATCAGCCCCAGCATTTT,CASSNQHQPQHF
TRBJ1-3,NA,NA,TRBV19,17,TGTGCCAGTACCTTAGTTCGGACTACTGGCTCTGGAAACACCATATATTTT,CASTLVRTTGSGNTIYF
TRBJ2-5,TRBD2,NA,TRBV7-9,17,TGTGCCAGCAGCTTAGCGACTAGCGGGAGACACCAAGAGACCCAGTACTTC,CASSLATSGRHQETQYF
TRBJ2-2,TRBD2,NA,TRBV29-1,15,TGCAGCGTCCTGGCGAGCGGGAGGGAGGCCGGGGAGCTGTTTTTT,CSVLASGREAGELFF
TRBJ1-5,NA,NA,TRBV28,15,TGTGCCAGCAACCGCCCGGGGTCGGGGGTCGCGCCCCAGCATTTT,CASNRPGSGVAPQHF
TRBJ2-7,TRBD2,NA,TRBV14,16,TGTGCCAGCAGCCAAGGCCCGGGAGGCCGCAGCGACGAGCAGTACTTC,CASSQGPGGRSDEQYF
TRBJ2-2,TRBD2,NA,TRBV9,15,TGTGCCAGTCGTTTAGCGGGACCCAACACCGGGGAGCTGTTTTTT,CASRLAGPNTGELFF
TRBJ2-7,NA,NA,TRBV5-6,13,TGTGCCAGCAGCTTGGCCGGCGGGGACGAGCAGTACTTC,CASSLAGGDEQYF
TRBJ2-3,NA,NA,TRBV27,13,TGTGCCAGCAGTTTCGCACCGGAGGTTACGCAGTATTTT,CASSFAPEVTQYF
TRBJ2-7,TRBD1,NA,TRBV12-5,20,TGTGCTAGTGGTTTGGCCCTCCTGGACAGGGGGTACCGACAGACCTACGAGCAGTACTTC,CASGLALLDRGYRQTYEQYF
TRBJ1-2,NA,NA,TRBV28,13,TGTGCCACCCCCAGCGGAATTAACTATGGCTACACCTTC,CATPSGINYGYTF
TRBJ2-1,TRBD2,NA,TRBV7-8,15,TGTGCCAGCACCCGACTAGCGGGAGGGAATTGGGAGCAGTTCTTC,CASTRLAGGNWEQFF
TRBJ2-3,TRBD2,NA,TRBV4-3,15,TGCGCCAGCAGCCCTGGACTAGTTATAGAGGGTACGCAGTATTTT,CASSPGLVIEGTQYF
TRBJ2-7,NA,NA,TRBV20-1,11,TGCAGTGCTAGGACCGCTTACGAGCAGTACTTC,CSARTAYEQYF
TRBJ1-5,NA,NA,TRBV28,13,TGTGCCACCAAGCCGGGGAGCAGTCAGCCCCAGCATTTT,CATKPGSSQPQHF
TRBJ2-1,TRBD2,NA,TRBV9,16,TGTGCCAGCAGCGTAGCTACTAGCGGGATATACAATGAGCAGTTCTTC,CASSVATSGIYNEQFF
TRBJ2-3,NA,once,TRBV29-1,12,TGCAGCGCTGTAGAGAGGGGAGATACGCAGTATTTT,CSAVERGDTQYF
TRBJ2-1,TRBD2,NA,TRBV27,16,TGTGCCAGCAGCCTGTTTCCAGCGGGAGGGTTCAATGAGCAGTTCTTC,CASSLFPAGGFNEQFF
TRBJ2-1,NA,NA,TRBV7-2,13,TGTGCCAGCAGTTCCAGCTCCTACAATGAGCAGTTCTTC,CASSSSSYNEQFF
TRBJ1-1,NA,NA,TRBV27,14,TGTGCCAGCAGTTTTGGGGGGTCATACACTGAAGCTTTCTTT,CASSFGGSYTEAFF
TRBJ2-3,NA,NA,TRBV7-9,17,TGTGCCAGCAGCCTCGAATGGTCAGTCCTTAGGACAGATACGCAGTATTTT,CASSLEWSVLRTDTQYF
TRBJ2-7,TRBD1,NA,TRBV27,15,TGTGCCAGCAGCCTTCTCACAGGGGGCTCCTACGAGCAGTACTTC,CASSLLTGGSYEQYF
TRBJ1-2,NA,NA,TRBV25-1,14,TGTGCCAGCAGTCGAGGGGAGGAGGACTATGGCTACACCTTC,CASSRGEEDYGYTF
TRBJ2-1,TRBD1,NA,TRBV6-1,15,TGTGCCAGCAGCGTACAGGGGTTGGGCCAATTTGAGCAGTTCTTC,CASSVQGLGQFEQFF
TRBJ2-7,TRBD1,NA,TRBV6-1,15,TGTGCCAGCAGTGAAGGGGGACAGGGCGACTACGAGCAGTACTTC,CASSEGGQGDYEQYF
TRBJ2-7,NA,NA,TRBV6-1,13,TGTGCCAGCCGACAGGCCAGCTCCTACGAGCAGTACTTC,CASRQASSYEQYF
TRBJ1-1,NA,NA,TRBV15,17,TGTGCCACCAGCAGCCCCGACAGGAGACTAATGAACACTGAAGCTTTCTTT,CATSSPDRRLMNTEAFF